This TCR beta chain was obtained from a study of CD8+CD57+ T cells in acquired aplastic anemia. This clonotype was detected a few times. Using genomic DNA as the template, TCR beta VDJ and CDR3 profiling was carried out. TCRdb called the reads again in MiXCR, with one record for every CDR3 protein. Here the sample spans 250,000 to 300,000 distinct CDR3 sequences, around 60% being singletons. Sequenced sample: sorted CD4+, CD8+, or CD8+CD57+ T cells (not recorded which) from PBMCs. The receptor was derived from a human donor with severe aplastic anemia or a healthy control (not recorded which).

In nucleotides, the CDR3 is TGCAGTGCTAGAAACTTACCCAACCAAGAGACCCAGTACTTC. Its protein is CSARNLPNQETQYF. The V call is TRBV20-1, the J call TRBJ2-5; D not resolved. The CDR3 has 14 amino acids. CDR1 DFQATT and CDR2 SNEGSKA come from the germline V gene (reference sequence). V was trimmed by 2 bases and J by 0 bases, leaving 10 bases between them.